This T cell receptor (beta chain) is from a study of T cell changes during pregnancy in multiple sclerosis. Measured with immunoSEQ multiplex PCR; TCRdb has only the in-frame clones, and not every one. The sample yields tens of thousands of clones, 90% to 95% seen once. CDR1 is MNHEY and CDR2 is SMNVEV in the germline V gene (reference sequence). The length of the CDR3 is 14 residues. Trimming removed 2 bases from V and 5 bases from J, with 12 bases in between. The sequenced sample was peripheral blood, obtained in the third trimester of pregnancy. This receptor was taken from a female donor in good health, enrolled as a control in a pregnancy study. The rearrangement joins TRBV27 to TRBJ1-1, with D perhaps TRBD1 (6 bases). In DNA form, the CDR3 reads TGTGCCAGCAGTTTAAACAGGGCAGGAACTGAAGCTTTCTTT. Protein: CASSLNRAGTEAFF.